This TCR beta chain was retrieved from a study of blood T cell repertoires in COVID-19. About the study: Samples taken during acute and convalescent COVID-19 were collected in the United States, Italy and Spain. T cells, B-cell-depleted T cells, or PBMCs provided the cDNA or gDNA that served as material.

Assay used: immunoSEQ multiplex PCR; TCRdb lists only in-frame clones, some missing. The table has about 310,000 clones, roughly 89% seen once. V trimming: 5 bases; J trimming: 1 base; junction bases outside the gene matches: 4. The CDR3 sequence is 14 residues long. CDR1 is SGHTA, CDR2 FQGTGA, per germline. Sequenced: peripheral blood. V gene TRBV7-3 combines with J gene TRBJ1-1; 7 nucleotides match TRBD1. This clonotype was obtained from a woman in her forties with COVID-19, enrolled during active disease. The CDR3 spells CASSRDSKNTEAFF. The CDR3 nucleotides read TGTGCCAGCAGCAGGGACAGCAAGAACACTGAAGCTTTCTTT. The complete variable domain, with remaining parts taken from reference TRBV7-3 and TRBJ1-1, reads GAGVSQTPSNKVTEKGKYVELRCDPISGHTALYWYRQSLGQGPEFLIYFQGTGAADDSGLPNDRFFAVRPEGSVSTLKIQRTERGDSAVYLCASSRDSKNTEAFFGQGTRLTVV.